Following are 17 T cell receptor beta chains from one sample sequenced in a study of siplizumab effects on memory and regulatory T cells. Only in-frame clones appear in the TCRdb table, and some are missing; sequencing was by immunoSEQ multiplex PCR. This sample carries about 100,000 clones, over 90% of them seen once, and the ten largest clones take about 0.62%. Sequenced material: Tregs sorted from blood. Receptor source: a human donor in good health.

DNA for the CDR3: TGTGCCAGCAGCTGGCAGGGAATAGATAGGGCCAAAAACATTCAGTACTTC. Its protein product is CASSWQGIDRAKNIQYF. The chain joins TRBV5-4 to TRBJ2-4, with D maybe TRBD1 (5 bases). V lost 3 bases and J 1 base, leaving 17 bases between the germline ends. The CDR3 length is 17 residues. In germline, CDR1 is SGHNT, CDR2 YYREEE (reference sequence).

The chain carries TRBV10-3 and TRBJ1-5; TRBD1 matches 8 bases. The V segment lost 4 bases and the J segment 2 bases; nucleotides outside the gene matches: 4. Germline lookup yields CDR1 ENHRY and CDR2 SYGVKD. The CDR3 contains 15 residues. CDR3: CAISATGVGNQPQHF. The CDR3 DNA reads as TGTGCCATCAGTGCGACAGGGGTGGGCAATCAGCCCCAGCATTTT.

The chain uses TRBV30 and TRBJ1-1; possible D gene TRBD1, 6 bases. The V end lost 2 bases, the J end lost 3 bases, and 16 bases lay between the germline ends. Germline V gene sequence: CDR1 GTSNPN, CDR2 SVGIG (reference sequence). This CDR3 has 15 residues. The CDR3: CAWSKRGARYTEAFF. CDR3 in DNA: TGTGCCTGGAGTAAGAGGGGGGCGAGGTACACTGAAGCTTTCTTT.

V is TRBV6-1 and J is TRBJ2-5; D call uncertain. V was cut by 4 bases and J by 4 bases, with 16 bases left in between. Germline V gene sequence: CDR1 MNHNS, CDR2 SASEGT. CDR3 size: 15 residues. CDR3 loop: CASSVDPQVRETQYF. The CDR3 region has the DNA TGTGCCAGCAGTGTAGACCCGCAGGTCAGAGAGACCCAGTACTTC.

The chain employs TRBV11-3 and TRBJ2-7, with D possibly being TRBD2 (6 bases). The CDR3 covers 13 residues. Germline V gives CDR1 SGHNT, CDR2 YENEEA. Between the trimmed V and J ends, which lost 5 bases and 9 bases, there was a span of 17 bases. As DNA, the CDR3 is TGTGCCAGCAGCCAGGATGGGACTGCCGTGCAGTACTTC. Its protein product is CASSQDGTAVQYF.

The V gene is TRBV18, the J gene TRBJ2-5, with D perhaps given as TRBD1 or TRBD2 (5 bases each). Germline assignment: CDR1 KGHSH and CDR2 LQKENI. The CDR3 length is 14 residues. Trimming removed 1 base from V and 5 bases from J, with 11 bases in between. CDR3 sequence: CASSPRGRWETQYF. CDR3 DNA: TGTGCCAGCTCACCACGGGGACGGTGGGAGACCCAGTACTTC.

On this clone: The sample has other DNA sequences that encode this CDR3 too. The chain joins TRBV5-1 to TRBJ1-1; D call uncertain. Trimming shortened V by 2 bases and J by 1 base, and 12 bases separated the two germline ends. The CDR3 spans 15 residues. Germline assignment: CDR1 SGHRS and CDR2 YFSETQ. DNA of the CDR3: TGCGCCAGCAGCTTAGCCTTGGTTGGGAACACTGAAGCTTTCTTT. This encodes CASSLALVGNTEAFF.

The chain combines TRBV7-9 with TRBJ2-7; no firm D call. Germline V CDR1 and CDR2: SEHNR, FQNEAQ (reference sequence). The CDR3 length is 14 residues. V lost 4 bases and J 7 bases, leaving 17 bases between the germline ends. In DNA form, the CDR3 reads TGTGCCAGCAGCTCCACAAAAGACTCGAAAGAGCAGTACTTC. It encodes CASSSTKDSKEQYF. Variable domain in full (rest from reference TRBV7-9 and TRBJ2-7): DTGVSQNPRHKITKRGQNVTFRCDPISEHNRLYWYRQTLGQGPEFLTYFQNEAQLEKSRLLSDRFSAERPKGSFSTLEIQRTEQGDSAMYLCASSSTKDSKEQYFGPGTRLTVT.

This chain uses TRBV5-6 with TRBJ1-2; no clear D. CDR3 length equals 12 residues. CDR1 and CDR2 from the germline V gene are SGHDT and YYEEEE. Trimming shortened V by 2 bases and J by 10 bases, and 12 bases separated the two germline ends. DNA of the CDR3: TGTGCCAGCAGCTTCACGGTCCACGACTACACCTTC. This encodes CASSFTVHDYTF.

The rearrangement links TRBV6-5 to TRBJ2-7; D possibly corresponds to TRBD2 (6 bases). The CDR3 has 14 amino acids. The germline CDR1 and CDR2 sequences are MNHEY and SVGAGI. Trimming pared 6 bases from V and 3 bases from J, leaving 15 bases between. Here the CDR3 DNA reads TGTGCCAGCAGCTCCGGGACCGGGGGCTACGAGCAGTACTTC. It codes for CASSSGTGGYEQYF.

This chain uses TRBV9 with TRBJ1-4; TRBD1 matches at 7 bases. The CDR3 consists of 15 residues. Germline V gene sequence: CDR1 SGDLS, CDR2 YYNGEE. The V gene end was trimmed by 5 bases and the J gene end by 1 base; junction bases not matched to a gene: 5. The CDR3 loop is CASSTRGQTNEKLFF. The CDR3 nucleotides are TGTGCCAGCAGTACAAGGGGGCAAACTAATGAAAAACTGTTTTTT.

This clone has a single count. CDR3 loop: CAITTQRGGRTEAFF. The CDR3 DNA reads TGTGCCATCACAACACAAAGGGGAGGACGAACTGAAGCTTTCTTT. This chain links TRBV2 with TRBJ1-1, with D possibly TRBD1 on 5 matching bases. This CDR3 comprises 15 residues. Germline V CDR1 and CDR2: SNHLY, FYNNEI. The V end was cut by 10 bases, the J end by 5 bases, with 23 bases between.

The V call is TRBV10-3, the J call TRBJ2-7; the match to TRBD2 covers 12 bases. Losses at the gene ends were 1 base for V and 0 bases for J; bases not matched to a gene: 10. Germline CDR1 is ENHRY and CDR2 is SYGVKD. This CDR3 has 19 amino acids. The CDR3 bases are TGTGCCATCAGTGAGTTGCCGGGACTAGCGGGCATATCCTCCTACGAGCAGTACTTC. This codes for CAISELPGLAGISSYEQYF.

The rearrangement joins TRBV11-2 to TRBJ2-3; D is perhaps TRBD2 (5 bases). The germline V gene has CDR1 SGHAT and CDR2 FQNNGV. The CDR3 spans 11 residues. V was trimmed by 5 bases and J by 10 bases, leaving 10 bases between them. The CDR3 region is CASSRLGAQYF. In DNA, the CDR3 is TGTGCCAGCAGCCGACTCGGGGCGCAGTATTTT.

The rearrangement joins TRBV4-1 to TRBJ2-6; a weak D match, TRBD2 (5 bases). CDR1 and CDR2 (germline): MGHRA, YSYEKL. This CDR3 is built from 15 residues. V was clipped by 2 bases and J by 2 bases, with 7 bases between them. CDR3 nucleotides: TGCGCCAGCAGCCAATTTAGCGCTGGGGCCAACGTCCTGACTTTC. Protein: CASSQFSAGANVLTF.

The rearrangement joins TRBV28 to TRBJ1-5; TRBD1 is a possible D gene (6 bases). The CDR3 runs 15 residues. With 2 bases removed from V and 3 bases from J, the gap between germline ends came to 11 bases. Per germline, CDR1 MDHEN and CDR2 SYDVKM. CDR3 sequence (DNA): TGTGCCAGCAGTTTACCCAGGGGAGTCAATCAGCCCCAGCATTTT. This sequence encodes CASSLPRGVNQPQHF.

The V gene is TRBV5-6, the J gene TRBJ2-2; D is perhaps TRBD1 or TRBD2 (5 bases each). The V and J ends lost 5 bases and 4 bases respectively, with 15 bases between them. This CDR3 is 15 amino acids long. Germline V CDR1 and CDR2: SGHDT, YYEEEE. The CDR3 region is CASRGWAGSTGELFF. In DNA form, the CDR3 reads TGTGCCAGCAGAGGGTGGGCAGGGAGCACCGGGGAGCTGTTTTTT.